Shown below are 17 T cell receptor beta chains from a single sample sequenced in a study of OX40 agonist ivuxolimab in advanced cancers. Clones were sequenced by immunoSEQ multiplex PCR, and TCRdb holds only the in-frame ones, with some missing. Among under 20,000 clones listed, 79% were seen once. The input for sequencing was CD4+ or CD8+ T cells sorted from blood, taken in a trial of the OX40 agonist ivuxolimab. The source is an adult with an advanced solid tumor such as melanoma, head and neck, liver or kidney cancer.

This clone turned up a few times. The chain combines TRBV6-5 with TRBJ2-1; possibly TRBD1 for D (5 bases). The ends were cut back, 2 bases at V and 8 bases at J, with 10 bases in the middle. The CDR3 extends over 13 amino acids. The germline gives CDR1 MNHEY, CDR2 SVGAGI. CDR3 sequence (DNA): TGTGCCAGCAGTTACCAGCCAGGGTATGAGCAGTTCTTC. It encodes CASSYQPGYEQFF.

J is TRBJ1-5 and V is TRBV27, with D unresolved. Germline CDR1 reads MNHEY; CDR2 reads SMNVEV (reference sequence). This CDR3 spans 14 amino acids. Deletions cut 6 bases from V and 7 bases from J, with 16 bases between. The CDR3 is CASSFLPLGQPQHF. CDR3 sequence (DNA): TGTGCCAGCAGCTTCCTCCCCCTAGGCCAGCCCCAGCATTTT.

This rearrangement joins TRBV6-6 to TRBJ1-5, with D perhaps TRBD1 (6 bases). The germline gives CDR1 MNHNY, CDR2 SVGAGI (reference sequence). Trimming took 8 bases from V and 7 from J, leaving 15 bases between them. The CDR3 is made up of 13 amino acids. The CDR3 DNA reads as TGTGCCAGCGATTGGGGGGCTGGGCAGCCCCAGCATTTT. Translation: CASDWGAGQPQHF.

The chain links TRBV7-9 to TRBJ2-3; no firm D call. Germline CDR1 reads SEHNR; CDR2 reads FQNEAQ (reference sequence). This CDR3 comprises 13 residues. Trimming stripped 0 bases from V and 8 bases from J, with 9 bases between. The CDR3 bases are TGTGCCAGCAGCTTAGCGCAAGGATCTACGCAGTATTTT. It is translated as CASSLAQGSTQYF.

This chain joins TRBV19 and TRBJ2-1, with D tentatively TRBD1 (6 bases). The V gene lost 5 bases and the J gene lost 0 bases, with 11 bases spanning the gap. From germline, CDR1 is LNHDA and CDR2 SQIVND (reference sequence). The CDR3 spans 15 residues. The CDR3 DNA sequence: TGTGCCAGTAGTCTCACAGGGAGCTCCTACAATGAGCAGTTCTTC. As protein: CASSLTGSSYNEQFF.

This clone occurred many times. The chain uses TRBV28 and TRBJ2-2, with D possibly being TRBD1 or TRBD2 (5 bases each). Per the germline V gene, CDR1 is MDHEN and CDR2 is SYDVKM. This CDR3 is 13 amino acids long. V lost 2 bases, J lost 4 bases, and 5 bases lay in between. For the CDR3, the DNA is TGTGCCAGCAGTTTAGGGGGCACCGGGGAGCTGTTTTTT. Translation: CASSLGGTGELFF.

The chain employs TRBV7-2 and TRBJ1-3; D not certain. Trimming took 5 bases from V and 2 from J, leaving 10 bases between them. Germline V lookup: CDR1 SGHTA, CDR2 FQGNSA. CDR3 length equals 14 residues. CDR3 nucleotide sequence: TGTGCCAGCAGCCCAACTGGGGCTGGAAACACCATATATTTT. Its protein is CASSPTGAGNTIYF.

The rearrangement joins TRBV27 to TRBJ2-5; D not certain. The J call may be incorrect, as the DNA end agrees better with TRBJ2-7. Germline V gene lookup returns CDR1 MNHEY and CDR2 SMNVEV (reference sequence). This CDR3 region has 14 residues. The CDR3 sequence is CASSNGRDSYEQYF. CDR3 nucleotide sequence: TGTGCCAGCAGTAACGGCAGAGATTCCTACGAGCAGTACTTC.

The gene calls are TRBV4-1 and TRBJ1-6; unclear D gene. Trimming pared 4 bases from V and 0 bases from J, leaving 10 bases between. There are 16 residues in the CDR3. The germline V gene encodes CDR1 MGHRA and CDR2 YSYEKL. CDR3 loop: CASSPGRSSYNSPLHF. The CDR3 coding sequence is TGCGCCAGCAGCCCAGGACGGAGCTCCTATAATTCACCCCTCCACTTT.

This clone has just a few counts. This likely came from a read error, as a far larger clone is one base away. The rearrangement uses TRBV6-4 and TRBJ2-7, with D possibly TRBD1 on 6 matching bases. There are 14 residues in the CDR3. Germline loops: CDR1 MRHNA, CDR2 SNTAGT. The germline V and J ends were trimmed by 3 bases and 0 bases, with 9 bases remaining between them. The CDR3 reads CASSDPDSSYEQYF. CDR3 bases: TGTGCCAGCAGTGATCCGGACAGCTCCTACGAGCAGTACTTC.

V usage is TRBV9 and J usage is TRBJ1-4; D not certain. Trimming took off 3 bases at V and 7 bases at J, with 19 bases between the two ends. The CDR3 contains 16 residues. Germline-derived CDR1 and CDR2 are SGDLS and YYNGEE. The CDR3 loop reads CASSEGGYGWGEKLFF. DNA for the CDR3: TGTGCCAGCAGCGAGGGCGGGTACGGTTGGGGTGAAAAACTGTTTTTT. The variable domain in full, completed from reference TRBV9 and TRBJ1-4, reads DSGVTQTPKHLITATGQRVTLRCSPRSGDLSVYWYQQSLDQGLQFLIQYYNGEERAKGNILERFSAQQFPDLHSELNLSSLELGDSALYFCASSEGGYGWGEKLFFGSGTQLSVL.

This chain links TRBV4-3 with TRBJ2-7; 8 positions match TRBD1. CDR3 length: 15 residues. Germline CDR1 reads LGHNA; CDR2 reads YSLEER. Trimming took 2 bases from V and 3 from J; bases not matched to a gene: 6. The CDR3 region has the DNA TGCGCCAGCAGCCAACTATCAGGGGGCCGCTACGAGCAGTACTTC. This gives the protein CASSQLSGGRYEQYF.

The J gene is TRBJ2-7, the V gene TRBV5-8, with 8 nucleotides matching TRBD1. Unmatched junction bases numbered 8, after V lost 4 bases and J lost 2 bases. Germline V gene sequence: CDR1 SGHTS, CDR2 YDEGEE. This CDR3 is 15 amino acids long. The CDR3 here is CASSPGQGNPYEQYF. The CDR3 nucleotides are TGTGCCAGCAGCCCCGGACAGGGTAACCCCTACGAGCAGTACTTC.

V gene TRBV27 combines with J gene TRBJ1-1; D is undetermined. V lost 8 bases to trimming and J lost 0 bases, with 7 bases between them. Per the germline V gene, CDR1 is MNHEY and CDR2 is SMNVEV (reference sequence). The CDR3 sequence is 12 residues long. In DNA form, the CDR3 reads TGTGCCAGCGGGCTGATGAACACTGAAGCTTTCTTT. Its protein product is CASGLMNTEAFF.

The chain has TRBV9 and TRBJ2-2, with D uncertain. CDR1 SGDLS and CDR2 YYNGEE come from the germline V gene. The length of the CDR3 is 13 residues. V gave up 0 bases and J gave up 7 bases, with 7 bases separating them. CDR3 nucleotide sequence: TGTGCCAGCAGCGTAGTAAGTGTCGGGGAGCTGTTTTTT. It codes for CASSVVSVGELFF.

This clone has more than one count but fewer than ten. The rearrangement uses TRBV2 and TRBJ1-5; D is uncertain. Germline V gives CDR1 SNHLY, CDR2 FYNNEI. Trimming cost V 3 bases and J 6 bases, with 6 bases left between them. The CDR3 totals 12 residues. CDR3 sequence (DNA): TGTGCCAGCAGTGACAGTCTTCAGCCCCAGCATTTT. Translation: CASSDSLQPQHF.

In this sample, this clone turned up once. This chain links TRBV5-1 with TRBJ2-5; maybe TRBD2 (5 bases). V lost 4 bases, J lost 5 bases, and 18 bases lay in between. This CDR3 spans 15 amino acids. Looked up from germline, CDR1 is SGHRS and CDR2 is YFSETQ. The DNA for the CDR3 is TGCGCCAGCAGCCCCCAAGGACTGGGGATGGAGACCCAGTACTTC. It translates to CASSPQGLGMETQYF.